The sequence of this TCR beta chain was determined in a study of blood T cell repertoires in COVID-19. Study-level information: The United States, Italy and Spain provided the acute and convalescent COVID-19 samples. Sources were T cells, B-cell-depleted T cells, or PBMCs; the material itself was cDNA or gDNA.

This clone was observed at least ten times. Trimming removed 5 bases at V and 0 bases at J, with 14 bases between. CDR1 and CDR2 (germline): SGHAT, FQNNGV. CDR3 size: 16 residues. Original analysis: Counts of nucleated cells, estimated from reference gene primer amplification, were obtained. The assay was immunoSEQ multiplex PCR, and TCRdb's table has in-frame clones only and misses some. That table furnishes V, J and clone size, whereas the DNA furnished D and trimming. The repertoire consists of some 270,000 clones, with over 75% occurring once and the leading ten covering approximately 11%. This TCR derives from a woman in her 70s with acute or convalescent COVID-19. The sequencing sample was made of peripheral blood. V gene TRBV11-2 combines with J gene TRBJ1-5; D gene unclear. As DNA, the CDR3 is TGTGCCAGCAGCGCCGGATTATCGGGTAGCAATCAGCCCCAGCATTTT. It yields the protein CASSAGLSGSNQPQHF.